The clone carrying this T cell receptor (beta chain) was picked up a small number of times. Its antigen is unidentified. One end of the junction fails to match germline, which may point to a read error. The entry originates in a study of neoadjuvant anti-PD-1 for oral cavity cancer. Across the whole study: Patients without progression got a fourth dose around day 43.

Time point defined: after neoadjuvant nivolumab, at surgical resection. These oral cavity squamous cell carcinomas were HPV-negative and locally advanced. Study findings and constraints: Expansion of preexisting intratumoral clones was suggested to aid response.

Survey sequencing of tumors mostly used about 4.8 ug DNA, two replicates. The data were produced by immunoSEQ multiplex PCR, yet TCRdb's version contains in-frame clones alone and is incomplete. In the table there are some 40,000 clones, around 40% of which are singletons. CDR1 is SSHAT, CDR2 FNYEAQ, per germline (reference sequence). This CDR3 contains 12 residues. The origin of this receptor is a person between 40 and 85 years old with oral cavity squamous cell carcinoma. The chain couples TRBV7-7 to TRBJ2-2; no clear D gene. Specimen: tumor tissue, collected after nivolumab (anti-PD-1) treatment. CDR3 sequence (DNA): TGTGCTAGCAGCTTAGCCGGCGGGGAGCTGTTTTTT. This sequence encodes CASSLAGGELFF. Using reference TRBV7-7 and TRBJ2-2 for the parts outside the CDR3, the full variable domain is GAGVSQSPRYKVTKRGQDVTLRCDPISSHATLYWYQQALGQGPEFLTYFNYEAQPDKSGLPSDRFSAERPEGSISTLTIQRTEQRDSAMYRCASSLAGGELFFGEGSRLTVL.